The clone carrying this TCR beta chain has a single count. The sample is drawn from a study of shared clonotypes between healthy human individuals. In the study overall: The donor group consisted of a couple of women and three men, aged 18 to 49. Plates per donor: three CD4 naive, three CD4 memory, two CD8 naive, one CD8 memory.

TCRdb's table, derived via immunoSEQ multiplex PCR, lists solely in-frame clones and lacks some. This table has about 2.4 million clones, approximately 93% appearing once. V lost 6 bases, J lost 1 base, and 6 bases stayed unmatched. Germline V gene data show CDR1 as LNHDA and CDR2 as SQIVND (reference sequence). This CDR3 contains 15 residues. This TCR was recovered from a man younger than 30 in good health. Some clones in this sample may be carry-over from other donors' samples. Sample: naive CD4+ T cells from PBMCs. The subset was: CD45RA+ positively selected. This sequence joins TRBV19 and TRBJ1-1, with 9 bases aligning to TRBD1. CDR3 sequence: CASRHLDRGNTEAFF. The CDR3 DNA reads TGTGCCAGTAGACACCTGGACAGGGGGAACACTGAAGCTTTCTTT.